This T cell receptor (beta chain) was sequenced in a study of prognosis after radiotherapy for stage I lung cancer. Study-level background: Concurrently with stereotactic body radiotherapy, no other therapy was received by any patient.

Starting from genomic DNA, TCR beta CDR3 was amplified through two-round multiplex PCR. Amplification during the initial PCR round employed primers specific to each TRBV and TRBJ gene. Using its own MiXCR run on the multiplex PCR reads, TCRdb lists one record per CDR3 protein. Of 20,000 to 30,000 distinct CDR3 sequences listed, about two fifths are singletons. Points from the study as a whole: Lower post-radiation Shannon entropy was seen in patients who went on to develop distant metastases.

The germline CDR1 and CDR2 sequences are MNHEY and SMNVEV (reference sequence). This CDR3 comprises 11 residues. Details on this clonotype: The antigen remains undetermined.

V and J are TRBV27 and TRBJ2-1; D unclear. The sequenced sample was PBMCs, obtained before or after stereotactic body radiation therapy (not recorded which). The TCR sequence derives from a donor at least 50 years old with non-small cell lung cancer. The CDR3, as DNA: TGTCCCACCTCTCAGGTAGGTGAGCAGTTCTTC. It translates to CPTSQVGEQFF.